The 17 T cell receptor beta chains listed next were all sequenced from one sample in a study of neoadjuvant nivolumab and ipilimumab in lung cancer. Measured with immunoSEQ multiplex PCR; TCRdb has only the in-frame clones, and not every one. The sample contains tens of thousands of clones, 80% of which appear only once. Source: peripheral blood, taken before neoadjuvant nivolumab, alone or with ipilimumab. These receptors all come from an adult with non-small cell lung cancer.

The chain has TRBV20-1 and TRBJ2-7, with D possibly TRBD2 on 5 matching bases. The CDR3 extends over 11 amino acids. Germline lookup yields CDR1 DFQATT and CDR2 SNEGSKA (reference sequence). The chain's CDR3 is CPGGLSYEQYF. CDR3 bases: TGCCCTGGAGGTCTCTCCTACGAGCAGTACTTC.

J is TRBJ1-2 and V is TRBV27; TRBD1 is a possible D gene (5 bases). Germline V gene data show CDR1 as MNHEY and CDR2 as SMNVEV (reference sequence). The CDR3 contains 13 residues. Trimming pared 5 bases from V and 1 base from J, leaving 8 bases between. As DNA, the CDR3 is TGTGCCAGCAGTCGGGGCAGTAACTATGGCTACACCTTC. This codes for CASSRGSNYGYTF.

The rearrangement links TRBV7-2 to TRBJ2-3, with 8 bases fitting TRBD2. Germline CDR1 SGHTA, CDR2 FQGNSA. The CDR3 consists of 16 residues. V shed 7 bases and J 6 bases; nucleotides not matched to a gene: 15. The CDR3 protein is CASTPPGLDLADTQYF. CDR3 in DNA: TGTGCCAGCACCCCACCGGGACTAGACCTAGCGGATACGCAGTATTTT.

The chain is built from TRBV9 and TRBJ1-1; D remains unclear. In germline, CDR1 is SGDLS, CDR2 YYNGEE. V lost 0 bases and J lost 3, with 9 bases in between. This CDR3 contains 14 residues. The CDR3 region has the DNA TGTGCCAGCAGCGTAGTTGGGGAGGACACTGAAGCTTTCTTT. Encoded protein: CASSVVGEDTEAFF.

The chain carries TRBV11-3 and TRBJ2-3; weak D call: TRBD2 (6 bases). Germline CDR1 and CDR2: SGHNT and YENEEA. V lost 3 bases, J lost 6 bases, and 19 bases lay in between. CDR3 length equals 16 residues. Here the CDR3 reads CASSFGGSRVLDTQYF. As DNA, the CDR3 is TGTGCCAGCAGCTTTGGGGGGTCTAGGGTTTTGGATACGCAGTATTTT.

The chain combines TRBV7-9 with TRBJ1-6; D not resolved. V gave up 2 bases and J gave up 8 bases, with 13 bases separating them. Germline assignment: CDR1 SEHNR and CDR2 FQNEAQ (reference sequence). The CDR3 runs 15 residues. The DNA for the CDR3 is TGTGCCAGCAGCTTAAGAAGAGTGGGTGATTCACCCCTCCACTTT. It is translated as CASSLRRVGDSPLHF.

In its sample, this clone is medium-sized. The CDR3 region is CASSLYRGYEQYF. CDR3 in DNA: TGTGCCAGCAGTTTATACAGGGGCTACGAGCAGTACTTC. The chain combines TRBV27 with TRBJ2-7; 7 bases align to TRBD1. The germline V gene has CDR1 MNHEY and CDR2 SMNVEV (reference sequence). The CDR3 consists of 13 residues. V lost 1 base and J lost 3; bases outside the gene matches: 0.

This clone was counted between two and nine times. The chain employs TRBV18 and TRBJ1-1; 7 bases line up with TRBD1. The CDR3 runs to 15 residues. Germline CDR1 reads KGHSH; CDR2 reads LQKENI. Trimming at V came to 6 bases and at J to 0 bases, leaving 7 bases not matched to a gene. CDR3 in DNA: TGTGCCAGCTCCCGGGACAGAGACATGAACACTGAAGCTTTCTTT. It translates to CASSRDRDMNTEAFF. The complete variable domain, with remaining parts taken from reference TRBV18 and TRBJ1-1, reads NAGVMQNPRHLVRRRGQEARLRCSPMKGHSHVYWYRQLPEEGLKFMVYLQKENIIDESGMPKERFSAEFPKEGPSILRIQQVVRGDSAAYFCASSRDRDMNTEAFFGQGTRLTVV.

The CDR3 region has the DNA TGTGCCAGCTCAACAGGGGGCAGCACTGAAGCTTTCTTT. This codes for CASSTGGSTEAFF. The V gene is TRBV18, the J gene TRBJ1-1; 9 bases fit TRBD1. The CDR3 is 13 amino acids. In germline, CDR1 is KGHSH, CDR2 LQKENI. V was clipped by 5 bases and J by 4 bases; unmatched bases: 2.

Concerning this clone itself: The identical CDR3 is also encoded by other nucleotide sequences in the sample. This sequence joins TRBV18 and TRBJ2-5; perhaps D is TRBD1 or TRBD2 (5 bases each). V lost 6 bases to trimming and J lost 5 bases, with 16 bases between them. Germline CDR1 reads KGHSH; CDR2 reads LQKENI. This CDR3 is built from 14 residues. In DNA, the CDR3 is TGTGCCAGCTCCCCGGGACCCCCACAGGAGACCCAGTACTTC. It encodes CASSPGPPQETQYF.

CDR3 loop: CASSLGGTSVETQYF. The CDR3 DNA reads TGTGCCAGCAGCTTAGGGGGGACTAGCGTGGAGACCCAGTACTTC. The rearrangement joins TRBV7-7 to TRBJ2-5; 10 nucleotides agree with TRBD2. The V gene's germline CDR1 is SSHAT and CDR2 FNYEAQ (reference sequence). V trimming: 1 base; J trimming: 5 bases; junction bases outside the gene matches: 4. This CDR3 has 15 amino acids.

CDR3 sequence: CASSEGQGAPGKAFF. CDR3 DNA: TGTGCCAGCAGCGAGGGACAGGGGGCGCCCGGGAAGGCTTTCTTT. The J gene is TRBJ1-1, the V gene TRBV9; 12 bases align to TRBD1. This CDR3 spans 15 amino acids. With V trimmed by 3 bases and J by 11 bases, 11 bases remained unmatched. Germline values: CDR1 SGDLS, CDR2 YYNGEE.

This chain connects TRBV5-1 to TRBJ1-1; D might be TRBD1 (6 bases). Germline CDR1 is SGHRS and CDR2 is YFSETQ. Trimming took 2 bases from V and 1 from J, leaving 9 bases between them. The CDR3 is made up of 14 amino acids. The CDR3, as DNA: TGCGCCAGCAGCTTCACAGGGACGAACACTGAAGCTTTCTTT. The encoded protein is CASSFTGTNTEAFF.

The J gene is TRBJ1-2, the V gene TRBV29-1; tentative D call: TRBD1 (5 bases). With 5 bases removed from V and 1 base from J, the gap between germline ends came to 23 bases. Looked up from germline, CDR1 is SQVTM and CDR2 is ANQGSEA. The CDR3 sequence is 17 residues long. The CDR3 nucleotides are TGCAGCGTTTACAACCTGGACAAGGACGGCTTTAACTATGGCTACACCTTC. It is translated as CSVYNLDKDGFNYGYTF.

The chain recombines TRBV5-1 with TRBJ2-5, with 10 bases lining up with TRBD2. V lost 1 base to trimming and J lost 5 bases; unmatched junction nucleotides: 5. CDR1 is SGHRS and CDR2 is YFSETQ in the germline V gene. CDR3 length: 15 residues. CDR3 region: CASSLLAGEAETQYF. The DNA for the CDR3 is TGCGCCAGCAGCTTGCTAGCGGGGGAGGCGGAGACCCAGTACTTC.

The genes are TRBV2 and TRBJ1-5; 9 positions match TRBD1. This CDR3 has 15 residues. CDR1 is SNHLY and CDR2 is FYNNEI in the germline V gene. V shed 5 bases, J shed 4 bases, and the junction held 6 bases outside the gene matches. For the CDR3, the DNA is TGTGCCAGCAGTAGGGAGACAGGGGGGAATCAGCCCCAGCATTTT. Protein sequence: CASSRETGGNQPQHF.

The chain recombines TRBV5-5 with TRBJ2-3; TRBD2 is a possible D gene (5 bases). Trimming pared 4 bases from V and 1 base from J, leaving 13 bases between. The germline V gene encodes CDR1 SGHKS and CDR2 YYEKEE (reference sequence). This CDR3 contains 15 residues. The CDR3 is CASSPRGSGTDTQYF. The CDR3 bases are TGTGCCAGCAGCCCTCGGGGTAGCGGCACAGATACGCAGTATTTT.